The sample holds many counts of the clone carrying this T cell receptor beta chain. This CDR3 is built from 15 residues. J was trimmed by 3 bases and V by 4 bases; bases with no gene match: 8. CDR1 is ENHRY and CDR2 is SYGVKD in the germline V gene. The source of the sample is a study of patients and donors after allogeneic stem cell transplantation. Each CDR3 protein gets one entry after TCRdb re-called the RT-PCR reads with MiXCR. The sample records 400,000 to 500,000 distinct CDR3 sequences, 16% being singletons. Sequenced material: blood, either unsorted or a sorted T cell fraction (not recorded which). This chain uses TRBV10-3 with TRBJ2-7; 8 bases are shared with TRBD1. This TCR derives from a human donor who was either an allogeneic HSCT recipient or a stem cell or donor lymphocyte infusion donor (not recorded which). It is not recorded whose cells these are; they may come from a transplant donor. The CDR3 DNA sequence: TGTGCCATCAGTGGAGGGGGACAGGCCCACTACGAGCAGTACTTC. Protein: CAISGGGQAHYEQYF.